A single sample gave rise to the 32 T cell receptor beta chains below, sequenced in a study of spatial heterogeneity in lung cancer. TCRdb itself ran the 5' RACE reads through MiXCR, one entry per CDR3 protein. The sample contains 40,000 to 55,000 distinct CDR3 sequences, nearly 7% of which appear only once. As for time point: sample taken at primary tumor resection. Sample: PBMCs, taken at surgery. These receptor sequences come from a female donor with early-stage non-small cell lung cancer.

This clonotype was seen repeatedly, ten times or more. The junction differs from germline at one of its ends, possibly a read error. The DNA of the CDR3 is TGTGCCAGCAGTTTGCAGGGTTACACTGAAGCTTTCTTT. Translating gives CASSLQGYTEAFF. This chain links TRBV5-1 with TRBJ1-1; D might be TRBD1 (5 bases). Germline CDR1 SGHRS, CDR2 YFSETQ. The CDR3 length is 13 residues. Full variable domain (missing parts from reference TRBV5-1 and TRBJ1-1): KAGVTQTPRYLIKTRGQQVTLSCSPISGHRSVSWYQQTPGQGLQFLFEYFSETQRNKGNFPGRFSGRQFSNSRSEMNVSTLELGDSALYLCASSLQGYTEAFFGQGTRLTVV.

The chain combines TRBV3-1 with TRBJ2-1, with TRBD2 identical over 9 bases. Germline values: CDR1 LGHDT, CDR2 YNNKEL (reference sequence). V was clipped by 8 bases and J by 0 bases; unmatched bases: 5. The length of the CDR3 is 15 residues. DNA for the CDR3: TGTGCCAGCTCTAGCGGGGCTTACTCCTACAATGAGCAGTTCTTC. It translates to CASSSGAYSYNEQFF.

This clonotype was seen repeatedly, ten times or more. This chain joins TRBV6-6 and TRBJ2-1; D is uncertain. The V end was cut by 5 bases, the J end by 6 bases, with 17 bases between. The CDR3 extends over 15 amino acids. The germline V gene has CDR1 MNHNY and CDR2 SVGAGI (reference sequence). The CDR3 bases are TGTGCCAGCAGTCTTACGACGGCCACTTCCAATGAGCAGTTCTTC. It translates to CASSLTTATSNEQFF.

The chain recombines TRBV28 with TRBJ1-6; TRBD1 agrees at 12 bases. The CDR3 runs to 16 residues. Trimming cost V 3 bases and J 11 bases; bases outside gene matches: 8. Per germline, CDR1 MDHEN and CDR2 SYDVKM. The CDR3 nucleotides read TGTGCCAGCAGTTTGGGACAGGGGGCGGTTGGTGCACCCCTCCACTTT. This sequence encodes CASSLGQGAVGAPLHF. The full variable domain, rest sourced from reference TRBV28 and TRBJ1-6, is DVKVTQSSRYLVKRTGEKVFLECVQDMDHENMFWYRQDPGLGLRLIYFSYDVKMKEKGDIPEGYSVSREKKERFSLILESASTNQTSMYLCASSLGQGAVGAPLHFGNGTRLTVT.

The genes are TRBV3-1 and TRBJ2-5, with D unresolved. CDR1 LGHDT and CDR2 YNNKEL come from the germline V gene (reference sequence). CDR3 length: 19 residues. Trimming removed 4 bases from V and 5 bases from J, with 29 bases in between. The CDR3 nucleotides are TGTGCCAGCAGCCCCTCCCATGGAGTCGGCAGCCCGGTTCAGGAGACCCAGTACTTC. Translation gives CASSPSHGVGSPVQETQYF.

This clonotype was recorded at least ten times. The genes are TRBV5-1 and TRBJ1-6, with D tentatively TRBD1 (5 bases). The CDR3 has 16 residues. Trimming took off 0 bases at V and 6 bases at J, with 13 bases between the two ends. CDR1 is SGHRS and CDR2 is YFSETQ in the germline V gene. The CDR3 protein is CASSLDSPGGNSPLHF. The DNA of the CDR3 is TGCGCCAGCAGCTTGGACAGCCCGGGGGGTAATTCACCCCTCCACTTT.

This clonotype was detected ten times or more. This chain links TRBV6-5 with TRBJ2-2; D gene ambiguous. Germline V gene sequence: CDR1 MNHEY, CDR2 SVGAGI. With 0 bases removed from V and 2 bases from J, the gap between germline ends came to 10 bases. The CDR3 runs to 16 residues. CDR3 region: CASSYSGHTNTGELFF. The CDR3 bases are TGTGCCAGCAGTTACTCCGGCCACACCAACACCGGGGAGCTGTTTTTT.

The chain recombines TRBV10-3 with TRBJ2-7; weak D call: TRBD1 (6 bases). CDR1 is ENHRY, CDR2 SYGVKD, per germline. V lost 3 bases, J lost 3 bases, and 15 bases lay in between. This CDR3 has 15 residues. The CDR3 DNA follows: TGTGCCATCAGTGACCCGACAGGAACGATCTACGAGCAGTACTTC. Protein product: CAISDPTGTIYEQYF.

This clonotype was observed many times. CDR3 sequence reads: CASSPRTSGGPYEQYF. The CDR3 nucleotides read TGTGCCAGCTCACCAAGAACTAGCGGGGGCCCCTACGAGCAGTACTTC. The V gene is TRBV18, the J gene TRBJ2-7; TRBD2 matches 11 bases. Germline CDR1 KGHSH, CDR2 LQKENI. J gave up 2 bases and V 2 bases, and 5 bases lay outside the gene matches. The CDR3 extends over 16 amino acids.

This clonotype was counted many times. The rearrangement joins TRBV9 to TRBJ2-7; D perhaps matches TRBD2 (6 bases). CDR1 SGDLS and CDR2 YYNGEE come from the germline V gene. V lost 3 bases and J lost 1, with 14 bases in between. The CDR3 extends over 15 amino acids. CDR3 sequence reads: CASSEGGLASYEQYF. CDR3 in DNA: TGTGCCAGCAGCGAGGGCGGGCTAGCGTCCTACGAGCAGTACTTC.

This clonotype was seen ten or more times. The J gene is TRBJ2-7, the V gene TRBV13; no firm D call. Deletions cut 3 bases from V and 0 bases from J, with 9 bases between. Germline CDR1 reads PRHDT; CDR2 reads FYEKMQ (reference sequence). This CDR3 has 14 amino acids. This CDR3 reads CASSLGSSSYEQYF. CDR3 nucleotide sequence: TGTGCCAGCAGCTTGGGGTCGAGCTCCTACGAGCAGTACTTC.

The chain carries TRBV7-9 and TRBJ2-5; D may be TRBD1 (5 bases). The V gene lost 8 bases and the J gene lost 0 bases, with 19 bases spanning the gap. The germline V gene encodes CDR1 SEHNR and CDR2 FQNEAQ (reference sequence). CDR3 size: 16 residues. The CDR3 DNA is TGTGCCAGCGTCCACGCCAGACAGCAACACCAAGAGACCCAGTACTTC. This codes for CASVHARQQHQETQYF.

This clonotype was counted only a few times. The chain recombines TRBV7-2 with TRBJ2-3; the match to TRBD2 covers 8 bases. Germline V gene data show CDR1 as SGHTA and CDR2 as FQGNSA. The V and J ends lost 3 bases and 5 bases, in that order; junction bases with no gene match: 10. CDR3 length equals 16 residues. The CDR3 sequence is CASSFSPRGVIDTQYF. The CDR3 bases are TGTGCCAGCAGCTTTTCCCCGCGGGGGGTAATAGATACGCAGTATTTT.

V and J are TRBV7-2 and TRBJ2-3; D not resolved. The CDR3 runs to 11 residues. Trimming stripped 5 bases from V and 4 bases from J, with 4 bases between. From germline, CDR1 is SGHTA and CDR2 FQGNSA. CDR3 in amino acids: CASSNSDTQYF. In DNA, the CDR3 is TGTGCCAGCAGCAATTCAGATACGCAGTATTTT.

This clonotype came up many times. The CDR3 sequence is CASSYVQGRIQYF. CDR3 coding DNA: TGTGCCAGCAGTTACGTCCAGGGTCGCATTCAGTACTTC. The chain combines TRBV6-5 with TRBJ2-4; D is possibly TRBD1 (5 bases). Germline lookup yields CDR1 MNHEY and CDR2 SVGAGI. The CDR3 totals 13 residues. V lost 2 bases and J lost 9, with 11 bases in between.

This clonotype appeared many times. The chain couples TRBV2 to TRBJ2-1, with D perhaps TRBD2 (5 bases). Per germline, CDR1 SNHLY and CDR2 FYNNEI. V was clipped by 7 bases and J by 10 bases, with 14 bases between them. This CDR3 is built from 12 residues. The CDR3 spells CASNLDYQEQFF. DNA for the CDR3: TGTGCCAGCAATCTAGACTATCAAGAGCAGTTCTTC.

This clonotype was seen a handful of times. The J gene is TRBJ1-1, the V gene TRBV6-2 or TRBV6-3, with D maybe TRBD1 (5 bases). The CDR3 spans 14 residues. Germline CDR1 and CDR2: MNHEY and SVGEGT. Trimming stripped 5 bases from V and 11 bases from J, with 21 bases between. CDR3 region: CASSHQLQGKNAFF. CDR3 sequence (DNA): TGTGCCAGCAGTCACCAATTGCAGGGAAAGAATGCTTTCTTT.

Ten or more counts support this clonotype. The chain's CDR3 is CASSPNRLAGGYNEQFF. The CDR3 DNA reads as TGTGCCAGCAGCCCCAATCGGCTAGCGGGGGGCTACAATGAGCAGTTCTTC. This chain links TRBV5-6 with TRBJ2-1, with 11 bases matching TRBD2. The germline CDR1 and CDR2 sequences are SGHDT and YYEEEE. The ends lost 4 bases at V and 3 bases at J; junction bases unmatched: 9. The CDR3 is 17 amino acids.

On this clonotype itself: This may stem from a read error, because a much larger clone lies one nucleotide away. The chain combines TRBV12-3 or TRBV12-4 with TRBJ1-2; D gene uncertain. The CDR3 loop spans 15 amino acids. The V gene lost 4 bases and the J gene lost 0 bases, with 12 bases spanning the gap. The chain's CDR3 is CASSYHQTSNYGYTF. CDR3 coding DNA: TGTGCCAGCAGTTATCACCAGACTTCTAACTATGGCTACACCTTC.

This clonotype was seen ten or more times. The gene calls are TRBV6-1 and TRBJ1-1, with TRBD1 matching over 8 bases. In germline, CDR1 is MNHNS, CDR2 SASEGT. The V segment lost 3 bases and the J segment 14 bases; nucleotides outside the gene matches: 11. There are 13 residues in the CDR3. In DNA form, the CDR3 reads TGTGCCAGCAGTGAGCCAGGGACAGGTCAAGTCTTCTTT. Its protein product is CASSEPGTGQVFF.

The table lists this clonotype with many counts. The CDR3: CASSPTAGEPQHF. In DNA, the CDR3 is TGTGCCAGCAGCCCGACGGCTGGAGAGCCCCAGCATTTT. This chain connects TRBV3-1 to TRBJ1-5; D unclear. Deletions cut 4 bases from V and 8 bases from J, with 12 bases between. This CDR3 has 13 amino acids. Germline lookup yields CDR1 LGHDT and CDR2 YNNKEL (reference sequence).

V is TRBV20-1 and J is TRBJ1-2; no definite D call. The CDR3 is made up of 17 amino acids. Germline CDR1 is DFQATT and CDR2 is SNEGSKA (reference sequence). V was trimmed by 0 bases and J by 0 bases, leaving 17 bases between them. CDR3 sequence (DNA): TGCAGTGCTAGAGATAGTTTAGGCATTACCCCTAACTATGGCTACACCTTC. Protein sequence: CSARDSLGITPNYGYTF.

This clonotype was detected a few times. This CDR3 reads CASSFGGSSSYNEQFF. The CDR3, as DNA: TGTGCCAGCAGCTTCGGAGGGTCGAGCTCCTACAATGAGCAGTTCTTC. The V gene is TRBV7-3, the J gene TRBJ2-1; perhaps TRBD2 as D (6 bases). Between the trimmed V and J ends, which lost 3 bases and 0 bases, there was a span of 12 bases. The CDR3 has 16 residues. Germline CDR1 SGHTA, CDR2 FQGTGA.

A few counts support this clonotype. This rearrangement joins TRBV7-9 to TRBJ1-2; TRBD1 agrees at 7 bases. J gave up 2 bases and V 5 bases, and 5 bases lay outside the gene matches. There are 14 residues in the CDR3. Germline V gene data show CDR1 as SEHNR and CDR2 as FQNEAQ (reference sequence). CDR3 in amino acids: CASSHLGQNYGYTF. DNA of the CDR3: TGTGCCAGCAGCCATCTGGGACAGAACTATGGCTACACCTTC.

This clonotype was observed a handful of times. This chain links TRBV4-3 with TRBJ1-3; possibly TRBD1 for D (6 bases). V lost 4 bases and J lost 4, with 14 bases in between. The CDR3 extends over 15 amino acids. Germline assignment: CDR1 LGHNA and CDR2 YSLEER. This CDR3 reads CASSPSRGAGNTIYF. CDR3 nucleotide sequence: TGCGCCAGCAGCCCCTCGAGGGGGGCGGGAAACACCATATATTTT.

This clonotype was counted between two and nine times. The rearrangement links TRBV19 to TRBJ1-1; D gene ambiguous. V was shortened by 8 bases and J by 3 bases, with 16 bases between the two germline ends. CDR3 size: 14 residues. Germline-derived CDR1 and CDR2 are LNHDA and SQIVND (reference sequence). CDR3 sequence: CASQRTHVDTEAFF. The CDR3 DNA is TGTGCCAGTCAACGGACCCACGTAGACACTGAAGCTTTCTTT.

The chain employs TRBV4-1 and TRBJ2-1; D might be TRBD1 (8 bases). Germline CDR1 reads MGHRA; CDR2 reads YSYEKL. Trimming took 1 base from V and 5 from J, leaving 18 bases between them. The CDR3 is 17 amino acids. CDR3 DNA sequence: TGCGCCAGCAGCCAAGCCAGGGGGCTAGCGGACAACAATGAGCAGTTCTTC. Its translation: CASSQARGLADNNEQFF.

This clonotype was observed many times. The chain combines TRBV24-1 with TRBJ2-3; TRBD2 matches at 7 bases. J lost 1 base, V lost 3 bases, and 3 bases had no gene match. CDR3 length equals 15 residues. Germline lookup yields CDR1 KGHDR and CDR2 SFDVKD. As DNA, the CDR3 is TGTGCCACCAGTGATGCCCGGGGGGGCACAGATACGCAGTATTTT. Protein: CATSDARGGTDTQYF.

V usage is TRBV6-5 and J usage is TRBJ1-1, with 7 bases lining up with TRBD1. Trimming cost V 5 bases and J 1 base; bases outside gene matches: 10. CDR3 length: 16 amino acids. In germline, CDR1 is MNHEY, CDR2 SVGAGI. For the CDR3, the DNA is TGTGCCAGCAGTCCACTGCCGGGACAGAGGAACACTGAAGCTTTCTTT. Translation: CASSPLPGQRNTEAFF.

This clonotype appeared a few times. The chain employs TRBV7-2 and TRBJ2-7, with 12 bases that match TRBD2. V trimming: 6 bases; J trimming: 3 bases; junction bases outside the gene matches: 3. Germline CDR1 and CDR2: SGHTA and FQGNSA. The CDR3 sequence is 14 residues long. This CDR3 is CASSRTSGVYEQYF. The CDR3 bases are TGTGCCAGCAGTCGGACTAGCGGGGTCTACGAGCAGTACTTC. Filled out from reference TRBV7-2 and TRBJ2-7, the complete variable domain reads GAGVSQSPSNKVTEKGKDVELRCDPISGHTALYWYRQSLGQGLEFLIYFQGNSAPDKSGLPSDRFSAERTGGSVSTLTIQRTQQEDSAVYLCASSRTSGVYEQYFGPGTRLTVT.

Relative to its sample, this clonotype is medium-sized (0.01 to 0.1%). This chain uses TRBV28 with TRBJ2-3, with 7 nucleotides matching TRBD2. The CDR3 has 14 residues. From germline, CDR1 is MDHEN and CDR2 SYDVKM. Germline trimming cut 3 bases from V and 1 base from J; bases unmatched to any gene: 1. The CDR3 DNA reads as TGTGCCAGCAGTTTCCTAGCGGGCACAGATACGCAGTATTTT. As protein: CASSFLAGTDTQYF.

The rearrangement uses TRBV5-1 and TRBJ2-7; tentatively, D is TRBD1 (6 bases). V was shortened by 0 bases and J by 0 bases, with 13 bases between the two germline ends. Germline V CDR1 and CDR2: SGHRS, YFSETQ. This CDR3 contains 16 residues. DNA for the CDR3: TGCGCCAGCAGCTTGGCAATCAGGGGAGACTCCTACGAGCAGTACTTC. It is translated as CASSLAIRGDSYEQYF.